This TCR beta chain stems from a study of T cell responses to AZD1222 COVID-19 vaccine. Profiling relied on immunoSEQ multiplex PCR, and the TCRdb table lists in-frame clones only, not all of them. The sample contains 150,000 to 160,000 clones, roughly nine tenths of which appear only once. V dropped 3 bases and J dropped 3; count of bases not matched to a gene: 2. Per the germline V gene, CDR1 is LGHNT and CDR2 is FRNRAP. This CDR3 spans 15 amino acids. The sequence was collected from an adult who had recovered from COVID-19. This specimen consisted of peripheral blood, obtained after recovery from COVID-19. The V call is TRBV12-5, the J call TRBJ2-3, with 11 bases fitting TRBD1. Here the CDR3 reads CASGLGTGGTDTQYF. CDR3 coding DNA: TGTGCTAGTGGTTTAGGGACAGGGGGGACAGATACGCAGTATTTT.